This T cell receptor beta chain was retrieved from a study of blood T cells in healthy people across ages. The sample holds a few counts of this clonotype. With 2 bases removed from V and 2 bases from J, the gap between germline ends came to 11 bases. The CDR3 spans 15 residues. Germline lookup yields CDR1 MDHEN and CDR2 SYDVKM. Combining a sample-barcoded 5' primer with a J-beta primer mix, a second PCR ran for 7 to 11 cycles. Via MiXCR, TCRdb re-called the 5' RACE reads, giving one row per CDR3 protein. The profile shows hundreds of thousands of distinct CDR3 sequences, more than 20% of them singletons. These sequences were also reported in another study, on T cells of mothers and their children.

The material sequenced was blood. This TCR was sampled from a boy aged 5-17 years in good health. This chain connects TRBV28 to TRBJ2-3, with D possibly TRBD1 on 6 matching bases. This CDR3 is CASSLGEGDTDTQYF. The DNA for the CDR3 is TGTGCCAGCAGTTTAGGTGAGGGGGACACAGATACGCAGTATTTT.